One T cell receptor beta chain is described in this entry. What it recognizes is unknown. This entry belongs to a study of CD8 T cells in ankylosing spondylitis. Study results and limitations: Reported data indicate significant enrichment of disease-linked clones within matched ankylosing spondylitis synovial fluid.

Libraries of TCR beta came from quantitative 5'-RACE with molecular barcodes. TCRdb passed the 5' RACE reads through MiXCR, listing each CDR3 protein once. The sample holds roughly 230,000 distinct CDR3 sequences, 15% to 20% seen once. Trimming left V 3 bases short and J 5 bases short, with 12 bases between. The CDR3 has 14 residues. Looked up from germline, CDR1 is MNHEY and CDR2 is SVGAGI. This clonotype was sampled from a male donor with ankylosing spondylitis or in good health (not recorded which). Sequencing was carried out using blood, either unsorted or a sorted T cell fraction (not recorded which). The V call is TRBV6-5, the J call TRBJ2-3; maybe TRBD2 (6 bases). CDR3 sequence: CASSYSGEVDTQYF. For the CDR3, the DNA is TGTGCCAGCAGTTATTCGGGGGAGGTAGATACGCAGTATTTT.